This T cell receptor (beta chain) was sequenced during a study of cytomegalovirus exposure and HLA in healthy donors. Trimming removed 3 bases at V and 4 bases at J, with 19 bases between. Germline CDR1 GTSNPN, CDR2 SVGIG (reference sequence). This CDR3 region has 15 residues. This clone was counted a few times. Primers included in the PCR were 60 Vbeta and 13 Jbeta primers. TCRdb's copy holds only in-frame clones and misses some; the assay was immunoSEQ multiplex PCR. The profile shows about 90,000 clones, about 73% of them singletons. The V and J genes are TRBV30 and TRBJ2-7; D perhaps matches TRBD1 (6 bases). This TCR derives from a woman aged 50 to 65 in good health and CMV-seropositive. The source material was PBMCs. CDR3 amino acids: CAWSPSTRQAYEQYF. For the CDR3, the DNA is TGTGCCTGGAGCCCCAGTACGAGACAGGCTTACGAGCAGTACTTC.